This T cell receptor (beta chain) derives from a study of graft-versus-host responses after intestinal transplantation. Study-level background: All recipients were given anti-thymocyte globulin induction, and tacrolimus and steroids were then administered for three to four years.

Concerning this clone: Its matching antigen is unknown.

The repertoire was sequenced with immunoSEQ multiplex PCR; TCRdb's copy has only in-frame clones and lacks some. The sample has around 24,000 clones, roughly 78% seen once. Study-level points and caveats: GvH clones occurred in recipient marrow; some first appeared in ileum or blood. Across patients carrying graft-donor T cell macrochimerism, allografts held high graft-versus-host to host-versus-graft clonal ratios. Maximum circulating GvH clone levels tracked with early post-transplant HvG decreases.

This CDR3 region has 15 residues. V lost 1 base and J lost 0, with 7 bases in between. Germline CDR1 LNHDA, CDR2 SQIVND (reference sequence). The V call is TRBV19, the J call TRBJ1-3, with D uncertain. This clonotype originated in a human donor who was the organ donor for an intestinal transplant. The sequencing used unstimulated CD8+ T cells sorted from spleen or lymph node cells, collected before transplant. The CDR3, as DNA: TGTGCCAGTAGTATAGTGGGATTCTCTGGAAACACCATATATTTT. This sequence encodes CASSIVGFSGNTIYF.